A selection of T cell receptor beta chains follows, all from one sample in a study of blood T cell repertoires in COVID-19. The data were produced by immunoSEQ multiplex PCR, yet TCRdb's version contains in-frame clones alone and is incomplete. The sample shows under 100,000 clones, approximately 80% of them seen only once. Sequencing was carried out using peripheral blood. The receptors here all came from a man in his fifties or sixties with acute or convalescent COVID-19. Both conserved end residues are part of each CDR3. D genes are given only for firm matches. Clone size is not always given. Where it is, it says once, few, many or a class for expanded clones.

j_gene,abundance,v_gene,d_gene,CDR3aa,CDR3nt
TRBJ2-1,NA,TRBV5-4,NA,CASSRGAGFRGEQFF,TGTGCCAGCAGCCGGGGGGCGGGATTTCGTGGTGAGCAGTTCTTC
TRBJ2-4,NA,TRBV4-2,TRBD1,CASSQTGGGENIQYF,TGTGCCAGCAGCCAGACAGGGGGAGGGGAAAACATTCAGTACTTC
TRBJ1-2,NA,TRBV12-3/TRBV12-4,NA,CASSLVQGGYTF,TGTGCCAGCAGTTTAGTACAGGGTGGCTACACCTTC
TRBJ2-7,NA,TRBV25-1,TRBD2,CASSDGRTSVRQYF,TGTGCCAGCAGTGACGGTCGGACTAGCGTTCGGCAGTACTTC
TRBJ2-1,few,TRBV4-3,TRBD2,CASSHPGTSAVGEQFF,TGCGCCAGCAGCCACCCCGGGACTAGCGCCGTGGGTGAGCAGTTCTTC
TRBJ2-7,NA,TRBV7-8,TRBD2,CASSLGTSGPREQYF,TGTGCCAGCAGCCTAGGGACTAGCGGACCCCGCGAGCAGTACTTC
TRBJ2-1,NA,TRBV10-2,TRBD2,CASRLARATNNEQFF,TGCGCCAGCAGACTAGCGAGGGCAACGAACAATGAGCAGTTCTTC
TRBJ2-5,NA,TRBV7-9,TRBD1,CASSLRQGYETQYF,TGTGCCAGCAGCCTTCGACAGGGGTACGAGACCCAGTACTTC
TRBJ1-6,NA,TRBV6-5,NA,CASIAGPNSPLHF,TGTGCCAGCATCGCAGGCCCAAATTCACCCCTCCACTTT
TRBJ2-2,few,TRBV27,TRBD2,CASNAGGRGTGELFF,TGTGCCAGCAACGCGGGAGGGCGGGGCACCGGGGAGCTGTTTTTT
TRBJ1-5,NA,TRBV19,NA,CASTYSPRVLGQPQHF,TGTGCCAGTACTTATAGCCCCAGGGTTTTGGGTCAGCCCCAGCATTTT
TRBJ2-5,NA,TRBV12-3/TRBV12-4,NA,CASSLAGAETQYF,TGTGCCAGCAGCCTGGCGGGGGCAGAGACCCAGTACTTC
TRBJ1-2,NA,TRBV4-3,NA,CASSQVIGKTGGYTF,TGCGCCAGCAGCCAAGTTATTGGAAAGACGGGGGGCTACACCTTC
TRBJ1-6,few,TRBV6-6,NA,CASLSRDNSPLHF,TGTGCCAGCCTTAGTCGGGATAATTCACCCCTCCACTTT
TRBJ1-5,few,TRBV18,NA,CASSSTGTDQPQHF,TGTGCCAGCTCATCAACAGGTACCGATCAGCCCCAGCATTTT
TRBJ2-5,once,TRBV18,NA,CASSPGASGFQETQYF,TGTGCCAGCTCACCGGGGGCTAGCGGATTCCAAGAGACCCAGTACTTC
TRBJ1-6,NA,TRBV11-2,TRBD1,CASSPPSGTVNSPLHF,TGTGCCAGCAGCCCGCCCTCCGGGACAGTAAATTCACCCCTCCACTTT
TRBJ2-1,NA,TRBV4-2,TRBD2,CASSQEGLAGREQFF,TGTGCCAGCAGCCAAGAGGGACTAGCGGGGAGGGAGCAGTTCTTC
TRBJ2-5,NA,TRBV30,NA,CAWSGARGETQYF,TGTGCCTGGAGTGGGGCTAGGGGAGAGACCCAGTACTTC
TRBJ2-2,NA,TRBV5-6,NA,CASSIEGQGANTGELFF,TGTGCCAGCAGCATTGAAGGACAAGGAGCGAACACCGGGGAGCTGTTTTTT
TRBJ2-5,NA,TRBV4-3,TRBD2,CASSTGLAETQYF,TGCGCCAGCAGCACCGGACTAGCGGAGACCCAGTACTTC
TRBJ1-1,NA,TRBV18,TRBD1,CASSPGHTSQGALNTEAFF,TGTGCCAGCTCACCCGGTCATACATCACAGGGGGCTCTGAACACTGAAGCTTTCTTT
TRBJ2-4,NA,TRBV5-1,NA,CASSLPELKNIQYF,TGCGCCAGCAGCTTGCCCGAGTTAAAAAACATTCAGTACTTC